A selection of T cell receptor beta chains follows, all from one sample in a study of CD8 T cells in acute hepatitis C reinfection. The data were produced by immunoSEQ multiplex PCR, yet TCRdb's version contains in-frame clones alone and is incomplete. The sample includes fewer than 40,000 clones, 70% to 90% of them seen just once. Input material: naive CD8+ T cells from PBMCs. These receptors were taken from a woman younger than 35 who spontaneously cleared hepatitis C infection. Each CDR3 is given with its conserved first and last residue. Each record gives: CDR3 DNA, CDR3 protein, V gene, D gene, clone size, J gene. D genes are given only for firm matches. The size entry is marked missing in some rows and otherwise reads once, few, many or a size class.

CDR3 DNA: TGTGCCAGCAGTGAGTCAAGACTAGCGGGAGGAGAGCAGTACTTC
CDR3 protein: CASSESRLAGGEQYF
V gene: TRBV25-1
D gene: TRBD2
clone size: NA
J gene: TRBJ2-7

CDR3 DNA: TGTGCCACCAGCAGAACAGATTACAATGAGCAGTTCTTC
CDR3 protein: CATSRTDYNEQFF
V gene: TRBV15
D gene: NA
clone size: NA
J gene: TRBJ2-1

CDR3 DNA: TGTGCCAGCAGCTTAATTACAGGGGCAGATACGCAGTATTTT
CDR3 protein: CASSLITGADTQYF
V gene: TRBV7-3
D gene: TRBD1
clone size: NA
J gene: TRBJ2-3

CDR3 DNA: TGCGCCAGCAACCATTTAACAGGGTTTAATGAGCAGTTCTTC
CDR3 protein: CASNHLTGFNEQFF
V gene: TRBV10-2
D gene: NA
clone size: once
J gene: TRBJ2-1

CDR3 DNA: TGTGCCAGCAGCGAAACGCGGGGGACAGTTAATGAAAAACTGTTTTTT
CDR3 protein: CASSETRGTVNEKLFF
V gene: TRBV25-1
D gene: TRBD1
clone size: NA
J gene: TRBJ1-4

CDR3 DNA: TGTGCCAGCAGTTTAGGGACCGACTACGAGCAGTACTTC
CDR3 protein: CASSLGTDYEQYF
V gene: TRBV27
D gene: NA
clone size: NA
J gene: TRBJ2-7

CDR3 DNA: TGTGCCAGCAGCCAAGGACAGGGTATGAACACTGAAGCTTTCTTT
CDR3 protein: CASSQGQGMNTEAFF
V gene: TRBV7-9
D gene: TRBD1
clone size: NA
J gene: TRBJ1-1

CDR3 DNA: TGTGCCAGCAGTCTCTTCAACGGCAACATTCAGTACTTC
CDR3 protein: CASSLFNGNIQYF
V gene: TRBV27
D gene: NA
clone size: few
J gene: TRBJ2-4

CDR3 DNA: TGTGCCAGCAGCTTAGCGGCCAGTGGATACGAGCAGTACTTC
CDR3 protein: CASSLAASGYEQYF
V gene: TRBV7-9
D gene: NA
clone size: NA
J gene: TRBJ2-7

CDR3 DNA: TGTGCCAGCAGGTCAAAGCGGGAAAAAGACAATGAGCAGTTCTTC
CDR3 protein: CASRSKREKDNEQFF
V gene: TRBV7-9
D gene: TRBD2
clone size: NA
J gene: TRBJ2-1

CDR3 DNA: TGTGCCAGCAGCTTCCGGGACACCTACGAGCAGTACTTC
CDR3 protein: CASSFRDTYEQYF
V gene: TRBV5-5
D gene: NA
clone size: NA
J gene: TRBJ2-7

CDR3 DNA: TGTGCCAGTCGCTTGAGGTTCGAGCAGTACTTC
CDR3 protein: CASRLRFEQYF
V gene: TRBV2
D gene: NA
clone size: NA
J gene: TRBJ2-7

CDR3 DNA: TGTGCCAGCAGTTCGTTGAGAGGGAAGGATCAGCCCCAGCATTTT
CDR3 protein: CASSSLRGKDQPQHF
V gene: TRBV27
D gene: NA
clone size: NA
J gene: TRBJ1-5

CDR3 DNA: TGTGCCAGCAGCAACAGGGGGCTCGGCTATGGCTACACCTTC
CDR3 protein: CASSNRGLGYGYTF
V gene: TRBV7-9
D gene: TRBD1
clone size: NA
J gene: TRBJ1-2

CDR3 DNA: TGTGCCACAAAGTGGTACACTGAAGCTTTCTTT
CDR3 protein: CATKWYTEAFF
V gene: TRBV19
D gene: NA
clone size: NA
J gene: TRBJ1-1

CDR3 DNA: TGTGCCAGCAGTGAACGTATATACACAGATACGCAGTATTTT
CDR3 protein: CASSERIYTDTQYF
V gene: TRBV6-1
D gene: NA
clone size: NA
J gene: TRBJ2-3

CDR3 DNA: TGTGCCAGCAGCCAAACCCATCCCGCTATATTGTCCGGAAACACCATATATTTT
CDR3 protein: CASSQTHPAILSGNTIYF
V gene: TRBV7-8
D gene: NA
clone size: NA
J gene: TRBJ1-3

CDR3 DNA: TGTGCCAGCAGTTACTTGGGGTACAATGAGCAGTTCTTC
CDR3 protein: CASSYLGYNEQFF
V gene: TRBV6-5
D gene: NA
clone size: NA
J gene: TRBJ2-1

CDR3 DNA: TGTGCCAGCAGCGTAAGGGAGGAGGGTGGTGGCTACACCTTC
CDR3 protein: CASSVREEGGGYTF
V gene: TRBV9
D gene: NA
clone size: NA
J gene: TRBJ1-2

CDR3 DNA: TGTGCCAGCAGCTTAACCCTACCTGGGAGAGAGACCCAGTACTTC
CDR3 protein: CASSLTLPGRETQYF
V gene: TRBV11-1
D gene: NA
clone size: once
J gene: TRBJ2-5

CDR3 DNA: TGTGCCAGCAGTTTAGGGGACGACTACGAGCAGTACTTC
CDR3 protein: CASSLGDDYEQYF
V gene: TRBV27
D gene: NA
clone size: NA
J gene: TRBJ2-7

CDR3 DNA: TGTGCCAGCACGCAGGGACATCCTTCATTCACCGGGGAGCTGTTTTTT
CDR3 protein: CASTQGHPSFTGELFF
V gene: TRBV27
D gene: NA
clone size: NA
J gene: TRBJ2-2

CDR3 DNA: TGTGCCAGCAGCTTACCGGGCTCGTCCTACAATGAGCAGTTCTTC
CDR3 protein: CASSLPGSSYNEQFF
V gene: TRBV11-2
D gene: NA
clone size: NA
J gene: TRBJ2-1

CDR3 DNA: TGTGCCTGGAGGGGACAGGGGAACACTGAAGCTTTCTTT
CDR3 protein: CAWRGQGNTEAFF
V gene: TRBV30
D gene: TRBD1
clone size: NA
J gene: TRBJ1-1

CDR3 DNA: TGTGCCATCACCGATCCCGTACAGGGAGACTACGAGCAGTACTTC
CDR3 protein: CAITDPVQGDYEQYF
V gene: TRBV10-3
D gene: NA
clone size: NA
J gene: TRBJ2-7

CDR3 DNA: TGTGCCACGAGGACGGTAAATCAGCCCCAGCATTTT
CDR3 protein: CATRTVNQPQHF
V gene: TRBV15
D gene: NA
clone size: once
J gene: TRBJ1-5

CDR3 DNA: TGTGCCAGCAGCTTAGCGAGACCCGGGGAGCTGTTTTTT
CDR3 protein: CASSLARPGELFF
V gene: TRBV7-7
D gene: NA
clone size: once
J gene: TRBJ2-2

CDR3 DNA: TGTGCCAGCTCACCACCGGCCGGACCAGATACGCAGTATTTT
CDR3 protein: CASSPPAGPDTQYF
V gene: TRBV18
D gene: NA
clone size: NA
J gene: TRBJ2-3

CDR3 DNA: TGCGCCAGCAGTGAGGACCCCGGGACAGGGTTCTGGGAGCTGTTTTTT
CDR3 protein: CASSEDPGTGFWELFF
V gene: TRBV10-2
D gene: TRBD1
clone size: NA
J gene: TRBJ2-2

CDR3 DNA: TGTGCCTGGAACTCCGGGGCGCCGAATGAGCAGTTCTTC
CDR3 protein: CAWNSGAPNEQFF
V gene: TRBV30
D gene: NA
clone size: NA
J gene: TRBJ2-1

CDR3 DNA: TGTGCCAGCAGCTCAAGTCGACAGGGCTTCCAGCCCCAGCATTTT
CDR3 protein: CASSSSRQGFQPQHF
V gene: TRBV5-6
D gene: TRBD1
clone size: NA
J gene: TRBJ1-5

CDR3 DNA: TGTGCCAGCAGCGTAGCCTCGACCGGGGAGCTGTTTTTT
CDR3 protein: CASSVASTGELFF
V gene: TRBV9
D gene: NA
clone size: NA
J gene: TRBJ2-2

CDR3 DNA: TGTGCCAGCAGCCTAGGACAGGGGGAGACCCAGTACTTC
CDR3 protein: CASSLGQGETQYF
V gene: TRBV13
D gene: TRBD1
clone size: once
J gene: TRBJ2-5

CDR3 DNA: TGTGCCAGCGCTACAGGGTCACTGAATGAGCAGTTCTTC
CDR3 protein: CASATGSLNEQFF
V gene: TRBV7-8
D gene: NA
clone size: NA
J gene: TRBJ2-1

CDR3 DNA: TGTGCCAGCACTCCATCTGATTACAATGAGCAGTTCTTC
CDR3 protein: CASTPSDYNEQFF
V gene: TRBV9
D gene: NA
clone size: NA
J gene: TRBJ2-1

CDR3 DNA: TGTGCCAGCAGACAGGCAGGGGACTACGAGCAGTACTTC
CDR3 protein: CASRQAGDYEQYF
V gene: TRBV6-1
D gene: NA
clone size: NA
J gene: TRBJ2-7

CDR3 DNA: TGTGCCAGCAGCTTATCCGGACTAGAGGGTTACAATGAGCAGTTCTTC
CDR3 protein: CASSLSGLEGYNEQFF
V gene: TRBV7-9
D gene: TRBD2
clone size: once
J gene: TRBJ2-1

CDR3 DNA: TGTGCCAGCAGCTTAACAGGAGAGAACACTGAAGCTTTCTTT
CDR3 protein: CASSLTGENTEAFF
V gene: TRBV11-3
D gene: NA
clone size: few
J gene: TRBJ1-1

CDR3 DNA: TGTGCCAGCAGTTGGGGGACTAGCGGGTACTACGAGCAGTACTTC
CDR3 protein: CASSWGTSGYYEQYF
V gene: TRBV27
D gene: TRBD2
clone size: NA
J gene: TRBJ2-7

CDR3 DNA: TGTGCCAGCACCACCGAACGGACCTCTGGAAACACCATATATTTT
CDR3 protein: CASTTERTSGNTIYF
V gene: TRBV6-1
D gene: NA
clone size: NA
J gene: TRBJ1-3

CDR3 DNA: TGTGCCAGCGGAACAGACCAAGAGACCCAGTACTTC
CDR3 protein: CASGTDQETQYF
V gene: TRBV6-6
D gene: NA
clone size: NA
J gene: TRBJ2-5

CDR3 DNA: TGTGCCAGCAGCCGAGAGGACGGGAGTTCCGACGAGCAGTACTTC
CDR3 protein: CASSREDGSSDEQYF
V gene: TRBV4-2
D gene: NA
clone size: NA
J gene: TRBJ2-7

CDR3 DNA: TGTGCCAGCAGTGAATACCGGACCCTTGACTCCTACGAGCAGTACTTC
CDR3 protein: CASSEYRTLDSYEQYF
V gene: TRBV25-1
D gene: NA
clone size: NA
J gene: TRBJ2-7

CDR3 DNA: TGTGCCAGCAGTCCCGAAGGCACTGAAGCTTTCTTT
CDR3 protein: CASSPEGTEAFF
V gene: TRBV27
D gene: NA
clone size: NA
J gene: TRBJ1-1